The 12 T cell receptor beta chains in this list originate from one sample, sequenced in a study of blood T cell repertoires in COVID-19. Libraries were prepared by immunoSEQ multiplex PCR; TCRdb keeps only in-frame clonotypes and omits some of them. There are over 90,000 clones in the sample; roughly 88% occur only once, and about 3% lies in the top ten. Sequenced material: peripheral blood. The receptors come from a human donor in a cohort sampled during active COVID-19.

This chain links TRBV20-1 with TRBJ2-5; D remains ambiguous. This CDR3 is 11 amino acids long. V was pared by 7 bases and J by 1 base, with 7 bases between. Germline assignment: CDR1 DFQATT and CDR2 SNEGSKA (reference sequence). The CDR3 is CSGLLQETQYF. CDR3 nucleotide sequence: TGCAGTGGGTTACTCCAAGAGACCCAGTACTTC.

This rearrangement joins TRBV5-1 to TRBJ2-3; 12 nucleotides line up with TRBD2. Germline CDR1 is SGHRS and CDR2 is YFSETQ. This CDR3 contains 18 residues. Trimming removed 0 bases from V and 3 bases from J; junction bases left unmatched: 8. CDR3 loop: CASSLEGLAGGETDTQYF. Written as DNA, the CDR3 is TGCGCCAGCAGCTTGGAGGGGCTAGCGGGAGGGGAGACAGATACGCAGTATTTT.

The genes are TRBV20-1 and TRBJ1-3; 10 nucleotides agree with TRBD1. The CDR3 has 15 residues. With 3 bases clipped from V and 2 bases from J, the junction kept 4 bases outside the gene matches. CDR1 and CDR2 (germline): DFQATT, SNEGSKA (reference sequence). CDR3: CSASPGQGPGNTIYF. CDR3 in DNA: TGCAGTGCTAGTCCGGGACAGGGGCCTGGAAACACCATATATTTT.

The V gene is TRBV27, the J gene TRBJ2-3, with D unresolved. This CDR3 is built from 14 residues. Trimming shortened V by 6 bases and J by 2 bases, and 12 bases separated the two germline ends. The germline CDR1 and CDR2 sequences are MNHEY and SMNVEV (reference sequence). CDR3 sequence (DNA): TGTGCCAGCAGGTACTCCCCGCTCACAGATACGCAGTATTTT. This translates into CASRYSPLTDTQYF.

The chain carries TRBV19 and TRBJ2-1; 7 nucleotides line up with TRBD2. J was trimmed by 7 bases and V by 3 bases; bases with no gene match: 9. CDR3 length: 15 residues. CDR1 and CDR2 (germline): LNHDA, SQIVND (reference sequence). CDR3 sequence: CASSMGGTLGNEQFF. CDR3 coding DNA: TGTGCCAGTAGTATGGGGGGGACCCTAGGGAATGAGCAGTTCTTC.

The chain is built from TRBV14 and TRBJ2-4; 10 positions match TRBD2. The germline CDR1 and CDR2 sequences are SGHDN and FVKESK. With 5 bases clipped from V and 6 bases from J, the junction kept 10 bases outside the gene matches. This CDR3 is 16 amino acids long. The CDR3 region is CASSELAGVMRNIQYF. In nucleotides, the CDR3 is TGTGCCAGCAGCGAGCTAGCGGGAGTAATGAGAAACATTCAGTACTTC.

CDR3 protein: CASSPQGRDGYTF. The CDR3 DNA is TGTGCCAGCAGCCCACAGGGAAGGGATGGCTACACCTTC. The chain recombines TRBV7-9 with TRBJ1-2, with D possibly TRBD1 on 6 matching bases. Per the germline V gene, CDR1 is SEHNR and CDR2 is FQNEAQ (reference sequence). This CDR3 is 13 amino acids long. V shed 5 bases and J shed 6 bases, with 13 bases lying between them.

V usage is TRBV10-3 and J usage is TRBJ1-4; D uncertain. Deletions cut 8 bases from V and 0 bases from J, with 13 bases between. Germline CDR1 and CDR2: ENHRY and SYGVKD. The CDR3 has 15 amino acids. DNA of the CDR3: TGTGCCATCGCCCAGGAGGCAGCAACTAATGAAAAACTGTTTTTT. This sequence encodes CAIAQEAATNEKLFF.

This clone was found once. The rearrangement joins TRBV6-1 to TRBJ2-7; D is possibly TRBD2 (7 bases). The CDR3 is made up of 15 amino acids. V shed 3 bases and J shed 7 bases, with 19 bases lying between them. Germline V CDR1 and CDR2: MNHNS, SASEGT. The CDR3 loop reads CASSDYGGPKLEQYF. The CDR3 region has the DNA TGTGCCAGCAGTGATTACGGGGGGCCCAAACTGGAGCAGTACTTC.

The DNA of the CDR3 is TGTGCCAGCAGTTCGACCGGAGGTGGTTCACCCCTCCACTTT. This gives the protein CASSSTGGGSPLHF. The chain has TRBV6-5 and TRBJ1-6; D call uncertain. Per the germline V gene, CDR1 is MNHEY and CDR2 is SVGAGI. The CDR3 has 14 residues. Trimming removed 4 bases from V and 9 bases from J, with 13 bases in between.

The rearrangement links TRBV19 to TRBJ2-7; TRBD1 agrees at 7 bases. V shed 4 bases, J shed 2 bases, and the junction held 8 bases outside the gene matches. CDR3 length equals 15 residues. Per the germline V gene, CDR1 is LNHDA and CDR2 is SQIVND (reference sequence). CDR3 region: CASSNPGTATYEQYF. Here the CDR3 DNA reads TGTGCCAGTAGTAATCCCGGGACAGCCACCTACGAGCAGTACTTC.

The chain links TRBV27 to TRBJ2-1; 15 nucleotides line up with TRBD2. The germline CDR1 and CDR2 sequences are MNHEY and SMNVEV (reference sequence). The CDR3 totals 17 residues. V dropped 5 bases and J dropped 3; count of bases not matched to a gene: 5. This CDR3 reads CASSLGTSGGHYNEQFF. CDR3 DNA sequence: TGTGCCAGCAGTCTCGGGACTAGCGGGGGGCACTACAATGAGCAGTTCTTC.